A selection of T cell receptor beta chains follows, all from one sample in a study of blood T cell repertoires in COVID-19. Method: immunoSEQ multiplex PCR; TCRdb's copy keeps in-frame clones and lacks some. The sample contains some 200,000 clones, around 84% of which appear only once. Sequenced material: peripheral blood. The receptors stem from a man aged 50 to 59 with active or convalescent COVID-19. Each CDR3 is given with its conserved first and last residue. The order of the fields is J gene, clone size, D gene, V gene, CDR3 DNA, CDR3 protein. The D gene is left open where the match is weak. Rows may omit the clone size; those that give it use once, few, many or a size class.

>TRBJ1-2|NA|NA|TRBV11-2
TGTGCCAGCAGCTCCCGACAGTCTGGCTACACCTTC
CASSSRQSGYTF
>TRBJ2-2|once|NA|TRBV5-1
TGCGCCAGCAGCTTGCTGTCGGGGGGCTACACCGGGGAGCTGTTTTTT
CASSLLSGGYTGELFF
>TRBJ1-4|NA|TRBD1|TRBV18
TGTGCCAGCTCAGATAAGGACAGGGCAGGGGATGCGACTAATGAAAAACTGTTTTTT
CASSDKDRAGDATNEKLFF
>TRBJ2-5|NA|NA|TRBV11-2
TGTGCCAGCAGCTTAGGGGGACTTCGAGAGACCCAGTACTTC
CASSLGGLRETQYF
>TRBJ2-3|NA|NA|TRBV11-2
TGTGCCAGCAGCTTTCGGCAGGCCCTCGGAGGTACGCAGTATTTT
CASSFRQALGGTQYF
>TRBJ2-7|NA|TRBD1|TRBV5-7
TGTGCCAGCAGCTTGGCCGGGACAGGGTACGAGCAGTACTTC
CASSLAGTGYEQYF
>TRBJ2-1|NA|TRBD1|TRBV2
TGTGCCAGCAGTGCCGGGACAGGGGGCATATATGAGCAGTTCTTC
CASSAGTGGIYEQFF
>TRBJ2-1|NA|NA|TRBV5-1
TGCGCCAGCAGCGGGGGGTTTAGCGGTGCGGGGAATGAGCAGTTCTTC
CASSGGFSGAGNEQFF
>TRBJ1-1|NA|TRBD1|TRBV27
TGTGCCAGCAGTCCAGGGGGCTTGGGCACTGAAGCTTTCTTT
CASSPGGLGTEAFF
>TRBJ1-6|NA|NA|TRBV6-2/TRBV6-3
TGTGCCAGCAGTTACCAGGCCCGATCACCCCTCCACTTT
CASSYQARSPLHF
>TRBJ1-2|NA|TRBD1|TRBV7-2
TGTGCCAGCAGCTCGGGCCTGACAGGGACCTCAATCTATGGCTACACCTTC
CASSSGLTGTSIYGYTF
>TRBJ1-2|NA|NA|TRBV3-1/TRBV3-2
TGTGCCAGCAGCCAAGATCTCCAGGGGAGCTATGGCTACACCTTC
CASSQDLQGSYGYTF